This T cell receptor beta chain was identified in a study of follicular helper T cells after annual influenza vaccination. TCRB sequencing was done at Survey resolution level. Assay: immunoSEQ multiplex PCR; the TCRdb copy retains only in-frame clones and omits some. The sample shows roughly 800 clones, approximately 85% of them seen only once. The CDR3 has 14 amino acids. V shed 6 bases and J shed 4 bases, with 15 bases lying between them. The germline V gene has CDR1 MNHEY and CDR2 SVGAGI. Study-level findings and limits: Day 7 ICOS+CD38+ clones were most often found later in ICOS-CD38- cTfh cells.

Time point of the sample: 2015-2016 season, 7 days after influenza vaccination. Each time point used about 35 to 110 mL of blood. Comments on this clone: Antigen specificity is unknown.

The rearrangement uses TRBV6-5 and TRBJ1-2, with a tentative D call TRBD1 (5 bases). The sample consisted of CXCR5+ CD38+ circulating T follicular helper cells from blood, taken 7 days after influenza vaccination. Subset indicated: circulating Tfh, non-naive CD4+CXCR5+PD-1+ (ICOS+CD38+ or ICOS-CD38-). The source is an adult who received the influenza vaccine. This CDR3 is CASSHRPGSYGYTF. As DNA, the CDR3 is TGTGCCAGCAGCCATCGGCCAGGGAGCTATGGCTACACCTTC.